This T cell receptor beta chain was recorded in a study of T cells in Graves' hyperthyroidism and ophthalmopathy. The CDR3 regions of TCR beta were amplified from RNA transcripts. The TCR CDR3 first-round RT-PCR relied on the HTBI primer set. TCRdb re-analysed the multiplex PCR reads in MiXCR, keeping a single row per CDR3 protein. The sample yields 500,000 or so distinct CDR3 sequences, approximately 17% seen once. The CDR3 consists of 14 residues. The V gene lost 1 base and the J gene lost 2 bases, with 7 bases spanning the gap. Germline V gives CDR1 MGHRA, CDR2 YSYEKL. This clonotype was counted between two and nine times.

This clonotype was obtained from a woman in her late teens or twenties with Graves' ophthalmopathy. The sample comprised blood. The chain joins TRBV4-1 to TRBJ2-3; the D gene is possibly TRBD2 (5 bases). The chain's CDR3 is CASSQGAATDTQYF. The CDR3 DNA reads TGCGCCAGCAGCCAAGGAGCGGCCACAGATACGCAGTATTTT.